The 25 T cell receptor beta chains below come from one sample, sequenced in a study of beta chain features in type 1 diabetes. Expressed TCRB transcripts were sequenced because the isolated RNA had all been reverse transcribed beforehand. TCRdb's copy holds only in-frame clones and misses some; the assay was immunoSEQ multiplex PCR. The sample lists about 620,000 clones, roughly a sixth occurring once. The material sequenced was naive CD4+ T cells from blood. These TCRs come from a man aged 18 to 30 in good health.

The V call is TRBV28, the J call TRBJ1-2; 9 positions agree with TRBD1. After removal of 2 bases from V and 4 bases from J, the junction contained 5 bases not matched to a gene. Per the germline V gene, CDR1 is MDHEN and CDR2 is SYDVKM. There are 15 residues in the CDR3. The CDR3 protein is CASSLVQGAGYGYTF. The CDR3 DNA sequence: TGTGCCAGCAGTTTAGTACAGGGGGCAGGCTATGGCTACACCTTC.

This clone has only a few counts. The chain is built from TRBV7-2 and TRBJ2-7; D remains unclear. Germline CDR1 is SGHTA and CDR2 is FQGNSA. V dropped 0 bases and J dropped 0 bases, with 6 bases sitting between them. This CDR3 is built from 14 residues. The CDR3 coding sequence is TGTGCCAGCAGCTTAGCACAGCCCTCCTACGAGCAGTACTTC. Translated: CASSLAQPSYEQYF.

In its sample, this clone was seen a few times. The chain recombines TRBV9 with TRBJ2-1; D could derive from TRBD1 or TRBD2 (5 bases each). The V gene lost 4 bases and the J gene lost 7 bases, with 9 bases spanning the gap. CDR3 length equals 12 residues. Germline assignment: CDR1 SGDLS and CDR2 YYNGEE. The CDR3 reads CASSSGRNEQFF. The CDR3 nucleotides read TGTGCCAGCAGCTCGGGACGAAATGAGCAGTTCTTC.

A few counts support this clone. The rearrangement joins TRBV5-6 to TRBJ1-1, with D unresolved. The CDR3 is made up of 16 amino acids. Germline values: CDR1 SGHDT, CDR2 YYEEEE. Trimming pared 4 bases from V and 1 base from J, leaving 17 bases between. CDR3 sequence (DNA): TGTGCCAGCAGCCGTTTAGGAGGGAACAAGAACACTGAAGCTTTCTTT. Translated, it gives CASSRLGGNKNTEAFF.

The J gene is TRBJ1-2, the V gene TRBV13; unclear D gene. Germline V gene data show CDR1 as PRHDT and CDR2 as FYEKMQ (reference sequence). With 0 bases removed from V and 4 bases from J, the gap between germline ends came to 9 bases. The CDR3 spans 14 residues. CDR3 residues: CASSLGQFGYGYTF. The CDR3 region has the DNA TGTGCCAGCAGCTTAGGGCAGTTTGGCTATGGCTACACCTTC.

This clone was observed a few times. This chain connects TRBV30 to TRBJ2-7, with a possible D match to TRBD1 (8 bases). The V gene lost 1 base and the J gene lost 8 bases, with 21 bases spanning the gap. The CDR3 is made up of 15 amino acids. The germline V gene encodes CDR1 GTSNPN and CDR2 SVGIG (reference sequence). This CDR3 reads CAWSARAKQGGKQYF. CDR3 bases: TGTGCCTGGAGTGCCCGGGCTAAACAGGGGGGGAAGCAGTACTTC. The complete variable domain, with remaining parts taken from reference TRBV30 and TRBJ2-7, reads SQTIHQWPATLVQPVGSPLSLECTVEGTSNPNLYWYRQAAGRGLQLLFYSVGIGQISSEVPQNLSASRPQDRQFILSSKKLLLSDSGFYLCAWSARAKQGGKQYFGPGTRLTVT.

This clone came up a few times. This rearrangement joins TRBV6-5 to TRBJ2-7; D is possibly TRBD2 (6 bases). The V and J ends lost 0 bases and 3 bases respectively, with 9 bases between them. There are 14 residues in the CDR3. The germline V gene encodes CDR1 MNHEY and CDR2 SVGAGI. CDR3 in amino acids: CASSYSGGNYEQYF. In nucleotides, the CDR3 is TGTGCCAGCAGTTACTCGGGGGGAAACTACGAGCAGTACTTC.

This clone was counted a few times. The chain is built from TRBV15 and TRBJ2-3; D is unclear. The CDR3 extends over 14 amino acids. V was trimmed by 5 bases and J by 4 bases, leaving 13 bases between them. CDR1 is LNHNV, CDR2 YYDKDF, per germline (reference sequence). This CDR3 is CATSGFAVPDTQYF. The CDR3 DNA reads TGTGCCACCAGCGGATTCGCCGTCCCAGATACGCAGTATTTT.

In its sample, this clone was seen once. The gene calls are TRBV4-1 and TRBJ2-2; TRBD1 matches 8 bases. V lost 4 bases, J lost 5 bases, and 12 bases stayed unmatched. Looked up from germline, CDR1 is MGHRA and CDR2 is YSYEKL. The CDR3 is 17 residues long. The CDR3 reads CASSLRGRQGSTGELFF. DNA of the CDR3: TGCGCCAGCAGCCTCAGGGGCCGACAGGGGTCGACCGGGGAGCTGTTTTTT.

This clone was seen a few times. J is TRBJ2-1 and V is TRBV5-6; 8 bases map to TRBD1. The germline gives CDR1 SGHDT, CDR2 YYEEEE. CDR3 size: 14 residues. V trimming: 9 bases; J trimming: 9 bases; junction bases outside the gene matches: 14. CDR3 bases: TGTGCCACCTACGGGGAACCGGACAGGGCTGAGCAGTTCTTC. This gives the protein CATYGEPDRAEQFF.

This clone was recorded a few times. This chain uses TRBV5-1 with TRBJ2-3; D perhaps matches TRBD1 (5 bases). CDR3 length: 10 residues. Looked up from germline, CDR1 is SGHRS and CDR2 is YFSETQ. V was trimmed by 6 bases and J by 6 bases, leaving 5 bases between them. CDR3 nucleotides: TGCGCCAGCACAGGGGATACGCAGTATTTT. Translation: CASTGDTQYF.

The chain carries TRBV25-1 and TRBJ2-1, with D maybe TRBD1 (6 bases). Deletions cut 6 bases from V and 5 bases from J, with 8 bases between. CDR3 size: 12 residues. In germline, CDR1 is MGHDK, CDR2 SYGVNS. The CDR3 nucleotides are TGTGCCAGCAGATGGGACAACAATGAGCAGTTCTTC. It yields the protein CASRWDNNEQFF. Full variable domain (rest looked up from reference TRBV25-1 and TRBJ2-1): EADIYQTPRYLVIGTGKKITLECSQTMGHDKMYWYQQDPGMELHLIHYSYGVNSTEKGDLSSESTVSRIRTEHFPLTLESARPSHTSQYLCASRWDNNEQFFGPGTRLTVL.

In DNA form, the CDR3 reads TGTGCCAGCAGCCCCCTCACGGGGACTGAAGCTTTCTTT. Translation gives CASSPLTGTEAFF. The rearrangement joins TRBV7-9 to TRBJ1-1; no clear D gene. V was trimmed by 5 bases and J by 5 bases, leaving 12 bases between them. CDR3 size: 13 residues. Germline V gives CDR1 SEHNR, CDR2 FQNEAQ (reference sequence).

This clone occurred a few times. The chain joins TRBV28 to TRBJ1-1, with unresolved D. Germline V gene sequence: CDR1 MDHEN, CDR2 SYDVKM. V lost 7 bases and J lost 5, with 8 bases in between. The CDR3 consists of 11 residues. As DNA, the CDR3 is TGTGCCAGCACCGGATGGACTGAAGCTTTCTTT. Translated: CASTGWTEAFF.

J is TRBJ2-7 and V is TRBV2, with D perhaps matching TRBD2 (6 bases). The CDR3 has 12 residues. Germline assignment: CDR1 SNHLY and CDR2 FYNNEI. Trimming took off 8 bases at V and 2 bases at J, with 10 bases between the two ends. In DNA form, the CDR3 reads TGTGCCAGCCAGGAGGGCGCCTACGAGCAGTACTTC. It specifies CASQEGAYEQYF.

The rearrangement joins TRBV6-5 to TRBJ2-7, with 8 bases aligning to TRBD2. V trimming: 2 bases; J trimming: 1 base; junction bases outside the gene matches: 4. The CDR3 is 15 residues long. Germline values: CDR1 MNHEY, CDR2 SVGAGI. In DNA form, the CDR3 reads TGTGCCAGCAGTTACCGACGGGAGGGGTCCTACGAGCAGTACTTC. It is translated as CASSYRREGSYEQYF.

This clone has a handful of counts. The DNA for the CDR3 is TGTGCCAGCAGCGTATCACGGACTAGCGGGAGGACGAGCTCCTACAATGAGCAGTTCTTC. This codes for CASSVSRTSGRTSSYNEQFF. The chain recombines TRBV9 with TRBJ2-1, with TRBD2 identical over 14 bases. CDR3 length: 20 residues. Germline CDR1 reads SGDLS; CDR2 reads YYNGEE. V was clipped by 1 base and J by 0 bases; unmatched bases: 9. Using reference TRBV9 and TRBJ2-1 for the parts outside the CDR3, the full variable domain is DSGVTQTPKHLITATGQRVTLRCSPRSGDLSVYWYQQSLDQGLQFLIQYYNGEERAKGNILERFSAQQFPDLHSELNLSSLELGDSALYFCASSVSRTSGRTSSYNEQFFGPGTRLTVL.

In DNA, the CDR3 is TGTGCCAGCAGCCCCCAACGAGGGGGAGTTGCGGGGGAGACCCAGTACTTC. This encodes CASSPQRGGVAGETQYF. The gene calls are TRBV7-7 and TRBJ2-5, with D perhaps being TRBD1 or TRBD2 (6 bases each). CDR3 length: 17 amino acids. CDR1 is SSHAT and CDR2 is FNYEAQ in the germline V gene (reference sequence). V dropped 5 bases and J dropped 5 bases, with 24 bases sitting between them. Using reference TRBV7-7 and TRBJ2-5 for the parts outside the CDR3, the full variable domain is GAGVSQSPRYKVTKRGQDVTLRCDPISSHATLYWYQQALGQGPEFLTYFNYEAQPDKSGLPSDRFSAERPEGSISTLTIQRTEQRDSAMYRCASSPQRGGVAGETQYFGPGTRLLVL.

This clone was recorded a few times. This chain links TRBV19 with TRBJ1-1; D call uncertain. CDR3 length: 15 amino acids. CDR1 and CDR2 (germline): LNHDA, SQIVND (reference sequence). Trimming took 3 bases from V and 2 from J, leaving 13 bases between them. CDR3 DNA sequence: TGTGCCAGTAGTATGCGTCCGGTCCTAAACACTGAAGCTTTCTTT. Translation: CASSMRPVLNTEAFF.

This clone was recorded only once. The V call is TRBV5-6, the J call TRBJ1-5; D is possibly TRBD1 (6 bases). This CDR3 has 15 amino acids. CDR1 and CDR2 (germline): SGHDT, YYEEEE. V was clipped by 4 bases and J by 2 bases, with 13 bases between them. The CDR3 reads CASSPRGRGNQPQHF. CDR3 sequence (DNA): TGTGCCAGCAGCCCACGGGGGCGCGGCAATCAGCCCCAGCATTTT.

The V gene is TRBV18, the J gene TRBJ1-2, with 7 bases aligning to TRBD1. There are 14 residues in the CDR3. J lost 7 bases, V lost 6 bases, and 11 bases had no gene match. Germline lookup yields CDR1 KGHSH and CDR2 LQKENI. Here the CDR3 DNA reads TGTGCCAGCTCCAGTGAGGGACAGCCGGGTGGCTACACCTTC. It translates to CASSSEGQPGGYTF.

CDR3 loop: CSVRRDRAGELFF. CDR3 bases: TGCAGCGTCCGCCGGGACAGAGCCGGGGAGCTGTTTTTT. This sequence joins TRBV29-1 and TRBJ2-2; TRBD1 agrees at 7 bases. V shed 6 bases and J 6 bases; nucleotides not matched to a gene: 7. CDR1 is SQVTM and CDR2 is ANQGSEA in the germline V gene. The CDR3 consists of 13 residues.

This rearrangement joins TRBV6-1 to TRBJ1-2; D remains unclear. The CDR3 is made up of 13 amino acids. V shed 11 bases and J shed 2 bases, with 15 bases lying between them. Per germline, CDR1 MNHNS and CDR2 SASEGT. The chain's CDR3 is CAARAGGNYGYTF. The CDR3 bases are TGTGCCGCCCGGGCAGGAGGGAACTATGGCTACACCTTC.

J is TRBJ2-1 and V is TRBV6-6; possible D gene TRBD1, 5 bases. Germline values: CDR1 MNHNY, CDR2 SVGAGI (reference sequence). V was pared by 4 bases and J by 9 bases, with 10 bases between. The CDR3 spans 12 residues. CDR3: CASSWGPGEQFF. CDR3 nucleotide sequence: TGTGCCAGCAGTTGGGGCCCGGGTGAGCAGTTCTTC.

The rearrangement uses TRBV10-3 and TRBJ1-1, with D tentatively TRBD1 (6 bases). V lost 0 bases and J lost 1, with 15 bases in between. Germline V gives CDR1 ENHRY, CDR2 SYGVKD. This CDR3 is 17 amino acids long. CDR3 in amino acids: CAISESRRGAGNTEAFF. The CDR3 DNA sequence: TGTGCCATCAGTGAGTCTCGTAGGGGGGCTGGGAACACTGAAGCTTTCTTT.